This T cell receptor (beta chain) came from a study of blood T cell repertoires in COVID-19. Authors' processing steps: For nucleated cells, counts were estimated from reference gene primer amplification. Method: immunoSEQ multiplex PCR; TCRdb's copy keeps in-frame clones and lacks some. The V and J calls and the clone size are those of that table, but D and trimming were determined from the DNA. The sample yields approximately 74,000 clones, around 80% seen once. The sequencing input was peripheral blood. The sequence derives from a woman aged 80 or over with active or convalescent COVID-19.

CDR3 sequence: CASSSISGAGELFF. The CDR3 region has the DNA TGTGCCAGCAGCTCAATAAGCGGGGCCGGGGAGCTGTTTTTT. This chain uses TRBV11-2 with TRBJ2-2; 7 nucleotides match TRBD2. Trimming at V came to 4 bases and at J to 6 bases, leaving 5 bases not matched to a gene. This CDR3 contains 14 residues. CDR1 is SGHAT and CDR2 is FQNNGV in the germline V gene.